This TCR beta chain was documented in a study of spatial heterogeneity in lung cancer. Time point meaning: sample taken at primary tumor resection. Frozen PBMC, nontumor lung or tumor provided whole RNA, which was sequenced unsorted. This clonotype was picked up a small number of times. TCRdb recomputed calls from the 5' RACE reads with MiXCR, one row per CDR3 protein. The sample yields roughly 8,500 distinct CDR3 sequences, less than 9% seen once. Germline-derived CDR1 and CDR2 are DFQATT and SNEGSKA (reference sequence). Trimming left V 0 bases short and J 6 bases short, with 6 bases between. This CDR3 is built from 12 residues.

The sequencing used PBMCs, collected at surgery. The V and J genes are TRBV20-1 and TRBJ2-1; no clear D. The TCR originated in a female donor with early-stage non-small cell lung cancer. The CDR3 loop is CSARDSSNEQFF. Written as DNA, the CDR3 is TGCAGTGCTAGAGACAGCAGCAATGAGCAGTTCTTC.